Sequencing of this T cell receptor beta chain was carried out in a study of blood T cell repertoires in COVID-19. Study background: Donors in the United States, Italy and Spain gave samples during acute or convalescent COVID-19. In each case, the material was cDNA or gDNA derived from T cells, B-cell-depleted T cells, or PBMCs.

As handled by the study authors: Amplification with reference gene primers provided the estimates of nucleated cell counts. This table comes from immunoSEQ multiplex PCR, and its TCRdb copy is limited to in-frame clones, with some not included. The D gene and trimming were derived from the DNA, and the V and J assignments and clone size from that table. Found here are about 260,000 clones, just under 85% of them singletons; the top ten hold 1.5% to 2%. Trimming took 7 bases from V and 11 from J, leaving 20 bases between them. This CDR3 region has 13 residues. In germline, CDR1 is MNHNY, CDR2 SVGAGI (reference sequence).

The origin of this receptor is a woman aged 80 or over with acute or convalescent COVID-19. The gene calls are TRBV6-6 and TRBJ1-1; D is undetermined. The sequenced material came from peripheral blood. CDR3 nucleotides: TGTGCCAGCACCGACTTCGCCAGCCTCGGGGCTTTCTTT. Its translation is CASTDFASLGAFF.